This is a list of T cell receptor beta chains from one sample in a study of CD8 T cells in ankylosing spondylitis. TCRdb re-analysed the 5' RACE reads in MiXCR, keeping a single row per CDR3 protein. The sample has some 450,000 distinct CDR3 sequences; approximately 17% are singletons. Sequenced sample: blood, either unsorted or a sorted T cell fraction (not recorded which). All receptors derive from a male donor with ankylosing spondylitis. The CDR3 runs from the conserved cysteine through the conserved F or W. The D gene is left open where the match is weak. Not every row has a clone size; where given, it reads once, few, many or a size class.

>NA|TRBV20-1|NA|TRBJ2-7
TGCAGTGCTAGAGATGGGCAGGGCGGCTACGAGCAGTACTTC
CSARDGQGGYEQYF
>NA|TRBV27|NA|TRBJ2-7
TGTGCCAGCAGTTTACGAGCCGGGAGTAGCAGCTACGAGCAGTACTTC
CASSLRAGSSSYEQYF
>few|TRBV20-1|NA|TRBJ2-7
TGCAGTGCGGCCAACCTTGACTGGATCTCCGAGCAGTACTTC
CSAANLDWISEQYF
>few|TRBV7-9|TRBD2|TRBJ2-7
TGTGCCAGCAGCGGGGGACTAGCGGGAGTTAACTACGAGCAGTACTTC
CASSGGLAGVNYEQYF
>NA|TRBV12-3/TRBV12-4|TRBD2|TRBJ2-7
TGTGCCAGCAGCGGATGGGGTAGCGGGTTGAACGAGCAGTACTTC
CASSGWGSGLNEQYF
>many|TRBV29-1|NA|TRBJ1-2
TGCAGCGTTGAAGGGGGGGCCGATAACTATGGCTACACCTTC
CSVEGGADNYGYTF
>many|TRBV4-1|NA|TRBJ1-5
TGCGCCAGCAGCCAAGACACCGCCTATAGCAATCAGCCCCAGCATTTT
CASSQDTAYSNQPQHF
>few|TRBV15|NA|TRBJ2-3
TGTGCCACCAGCAGAGATTGGCTGGATACGCAGTATTTT
CATSRDWLDTQYF
>NA|TRBV20-1|TRBD1|TRBJ1-3
TGCAGTGCTAGAGATAGGCCAGGGGGAAAACGCACCATATATTTT
CSARDRPGGKRTIYF
>NA|TRBV6-1|TRBD2|TRBJ2-3
TGTGCCAGCAGTGGACTAGCGGGGGAGAGCACAGATACGCAGTATTTT
CASSGLAGESTDTQYF
>NA|TRBV7-5|NA|TRBJ2-2
NA
CISVSEARKGEGPGELFF
>NA|TRBV5-1|NA|TRBJ2-2
TGCGCCAGCAGGTTAGCAGAAACGAACACCGGGGAGCTGTTTTTT
CASRLAETNTGELFF
>NA|TRBV7-3|NA|TRBJ1-5
TGTGCCAGCAGCCCAACTGGTGGTGTGGTCAATCAGCCCCAGCATTTT
CASSPTGGVVNQPQHF
>few|TRBV28|TRBD1|TRBJ2-7
TGTGCCAGCAGCGAACTCACCGGGACAGGTGTCTACGAGCAGTACTTC
CASSELTGTGVYEQYF
>NA|TRBV29-1|NA|TRBJ2-7
TGCAGCGTATCACCTCTGGGGATTGCCTACGAGCAGTACTTC
CSVSPLGIAYEQYF
>few|TRBV4-2|TRBD1|TRBJ2-1
TGTGCCAGCAGCCAAGCGGTAGGGACAGGGCCCTACAATGAGCAGTTCTTC
CASSQAVGTGPYNEQFF
>few|TRBV27|NA|TRBJ2-2
TGTGCCAGCAGTTCCTCTGGACGTACAAACACCGGGGAGCTGTTTTTT
CASSSSGRTNTGELFF
>few|TRBV7-3|TRBD1|TRBJ2-7
TGTGCCAGCAGCTTAACCGGGACAGAAACCTACGAGCAGTACTTC
CASSLTGTETYEQYF
>NA|TRBV15|NA|TRBJ1-2
TGTGCCACCAGCAGAGATCATTTGGGGGGTGGAAACGTGGGCTACACCTTC
CATSRDHLGGGNVGYTF
>many|TRBV11-2|NA|TRBJ2-2
TGTGCCAGCAGCTTCGGGGCTGGGGAGCTGTTTTTT
CASSFGAGELFF
>NA|TRBV28|TRBD1|TRBJ2-1
TGTGCCAGCGTCCCGGGGACAGGACTTTACAATGAGCAGTTCTTC
CASVPGTGLYNEQFF
>few|TRBV28|TRBD2|TRBJ2-5
TGTGCCAGCAGTGTAGCGGGAGAGGCGGTAGGAGAGACCCAGTACTTC
CASSVAGEAVGETQYF
>NA|TRBV29-1|NA|TRBJ2-5
TGCAGCGGGGCGGGAGACAGGGAGACCCAGTACTTC
CSGAGDRETQYF
>few|TRBV29-1|TRBD2|TRBJ2-1
TGCAGCGTTGAAACTAGCGGACGTACCTACAATGAGCAGTTCTTC
CSVETSGRTYNEQFF
>NA|TRBV7-7|NA|TRBJ2-5
TGTGCTAGCAGCTTAAGGTCTGGAGGAGAGACCCAGTACTTC
CASSLRSGGETQYF
>many|TRBV5-1|NA|TRBJ1-2
TGCGCCAGCAGCCTGGACCCAGGGGAGGACTATGGCTACACCTTC
CASSLDPGEDYGYTF
>few|TRBV7-2|TRBD2|TRBJ2-3
TGTGCCAGCAGCAAAGCGGGGGGGCTCACAGATACGCAGTATTTT
CASSKAGGLTDTQYF
>few|TRBV10-2|TRBD2|TRBJ2-5
TGCGCCAGCAGTGACTCCAGCGGGAGGGGGTGGGAGACCCAGTACTTC
CASSDSSGRGWETQYF
>few|TRBV15|NA|TRBJ1-4
TGTGCCACCAGCTCTCCATCCGGAGCACGACCAACTAATGAAAAACTGTTTTTT
CATSSPSGARPTNEKLFF
>NA|TRBV11-2|NA|TRBJ2-3
TGTGCCAGCAGCTTAGCGATGGGTCCTGCCACAGATACGCAGTATTTT
CASSLAMGPATDTQYF
>NA|TRBV5-1|NA|TRBJ1-2
TGCGCCAGCACCCTCCGGGGGTTTGATGGTGGCTACACCTTC
CASTLRGFDGGYTF
>NA|TRBV4-2|TRBD1|TRBJ2-5
TGTGCCAGCAGCCAAGATTCGACCCCCGGACAGGGTCAAGAGACCCAGTACTTC
CASSQDSTPGQGQETQYF
>few|TRBV12-3/TRBV12-4|TRBD2|TRBJ2-7
TGTGCCAGCAGCCCGACTAGCGGGGCTCCCCAGCACGAGCAGTACTTC
CASSPTSGAPQHEQYF
>NA|TRBV11-1|NA|TRBJ2-1
TGTGCCAGCAGCTTAGCGGGGGGGCTGACCTCCTACAATGAGCAGTTCTTC
CASSLAGGLTSYNEQFF
>NA|TRBV6-7|NA|TRBJ1-4
TGTGCCAGCAGTTACCCTGACACAAATGAAAAACTGTTTTTT
CASSYPDTNEKLFF
>few|TRBV5-1|NA|TRBJ2-5
TGCGCCAGCAGCACCCCGCCCCAGACCCAGTACTTC
CASSTPPQTQYF